This T cell receptor beta chain was identified in a study of breast tumors, draining lymph nodes, adjacent tissues. This clonotype was counted ten times or more. One end of the junction is discordant with germline, which a read error may explain. Germline V gene lookup returns CDR1 SSHAT and CDR2 FNYEAQ (reference sequence). The CDR3 length is 14 residues. TCRdb analysed the multiplex PCR reads with MiXCR anew, one entry per CDR3 protein. The repertoire includes 250,000 or so distinct CDR3 sequences, 30% of them detected once, and roughly 1.2% sits in the top ten. Samples came from axillary lymph nodes draining the breast cancer.

The TCR was taken from a female donor with breast cancer. Some clones in this sample may be carry-over from other donors' samples. Sample: axillary lymph node tissue. The rearrangement links TRBV7-7 to TRBJ2-1; D is unclear. The CDR3: CASSPPSGEYEQFF. CDR3 coding DNA: TGTGCTAGCAGCCCCCCCTCAGGCGAGTATGAGCAGTTCTTC.